Listed below are T cell receptor beta chains from one sample, sequenced in a study of OX40 agonist ivuxolimab in advanced cancers. Clones were read by immunoSEQ multiplex PCR, and TCRdb kept only the in-frame ones, dropping some. The sample shows about 79,000 clones, 90% of them seen only once. This material consisted of CD4+ or CD8+ T cells sorted from blood, taken in a trial of the OX40 agonist ivuxolimab. The source is an adult with an advanced solid tumor such as melanoma, head and neck, liver or kidney cancer. CDR3s include the opening cysteine and the closing phenylalanine or tryptophan. The D gene is left open where the match is weak. The listing skips clone size in some rows; elsewhere it reads once, few, many or a size class.

CDR3 DNA,CDR3 protein,clone size,J gene,D gene,V gene
TGCGCCAGCAGTTCACTAGCGGGGGGTCAAGAGACCCAGTACTTC,CASSSLAGGQETQYF,NA,TRBJ2-5,TRBD2,TRBV5-1
TGTGCCAGTAGTCCAAAAACCGGGACAGTGAACACTGAAGCTTTCTTT,CASSPKTGTVNTEAFF,NA,TRBJ1-1,TRBD1,TRBV19
TGTGCCAGCACCCCTCCAGGGGGTAGGGAGACCCAGTACTTC,CASTPPGGRETQYF,NA,TRBJ2-5,TRBD1,TRBV28
TGTGCTAGTGGTTCCCCAGGGAGCTCCTATAATTCACCCCTCCACTTT,CASGSPGSSYNSPLHF,NA,TRBJ1-6,NA,TRBV12-5
TGTGCCAGCAGCTTAGCTCTACCCGTGGGGGCCAACGTCCTGACTTTC,CASSLALPVGANVLTF,few,TRBJ2-6,NA,TRBV7-9
TGCGCCAGCAGCCAAGATCGGAACAGGGATTTTTCTGGAAACACCATATATTTT,CASSQDRNRDFSGNTIYF,NA,TRBJ1-3,NA,TRBV4-1
TGTGCCAGCAGTTTCTCTAGCGGGGGGGCGGATACGCAGTATTTT,CASSFSSGGADTQYF,NA,TRBJ2-3,TRBD2,TRBV28
TGTGCCAGCAGCTTCGTAGATCAGCCCCAGCATTTT,CASSFVDQPQHF,NA,TRBJ1-5,NA,TRBV6-5
TGTGCCAGTACCCCTAAGGGACAGGGGTATATCGGGGAGCTGTTTTTT,CASTPKGQGYIGELFF,NA,TRBJ2-2,TRBD1,TRBV19
TGTGCCAGCAGTTACCTCGCGAGGGATACGCAGTATTTT,CASSYLARDTQYF,NA,TRBJ2-3,NA,TRBV6-5
TGTGCCAGCAGTTTACTTGGGACAGGGGGCAAACTTTCCTACACCTTC,CASSLLGTGGKLSYTF,NA,TRBJ1-2,TRBD1,TRBV28
TGTGCCAGCAGCTTATGGCAAGTGAACACCGGGGAGCTGTTTTTT,CASSLWQVNTGELFF,NA,TRBJ2-2,NA,TRBV11-2
TGCGCCAGCAGCTTGGGGGACGGACCTAATGGTCAACAGTTCTTC,CASSLGDGPNGQQFF,NA,TRBJ2-1,NA,TRBV5-1
TGTGCCAGCAGGGACCGGGAGGGGAGTAATGAAAAACTGTTTTTT,CASRDREGSNEKLFF,NA,TRBJ1-4,NA,TRBV6-1
TGTGCCAGCAGTTACGGGGTGGCGAACACTGAAGCTTTCTTT,CASSYGVANTEAFF,NA,TRBJ1-1,NA,TRBV6-6
TGTGCCAGCTCACCGATTGGGGCAGGGAGGACTGAAGCTTTCTTT,CASSPIGAGRTEAFF,NA,TRBJ1-1,NA,TRBV18
TGTGCCAGCAGCATAGGGTTACAGGGGGCAGCCAAAAACATTCAGTACTTC,CASSIGLQGAAKNIQYF,once,TRBJ2-4,TRBD1,TRBV7-2
TGTGCCAGCAGCTTAATGGGGGAAACTAATGAAAAACTGTTTTTT,CASSLMGETNEKLFF,NA,TRBJ1-4,NA,TRBV6-5
TGCGCCAGCAGCCCCATGTGGGCAGGGGGCCCCTACGAGCAGTACTTC,CASSPMWAGGPYEQYF,once,TRBJ2-7,TRBD1,TRBV5-1
TGTGCCAGCAGCTTAAAGGGACAGAATAACTATGGCTACACCTTC,CASSLKGQNNYGYTF,NA,TRBJ1-2,TRBD1,TRBV11-1
TGTGCCAGCAGCCAGGCTGGACAGGGTATAGCCTACGAGCAGTACTTC,CASSQAGQGIAYEQYF,NA,TRBJ2-7,TRBD1,TRBV4-2
TGCGCCAGCAGCTTGGGATGGGGGTACCAAGAGACCCAGTACTTC,CASSLGWGYQETQYF,NA,TRBJ2-5,NA,TRBV5-1
TGTGCCAGCAGTTTACTGATTCCACGGGGGCGAAGCACTGAAGCTTTCTTT,CASSLLIPRGRSTEAFF,NA,TRBJ1-1,NA,TRBV27
TGTGCCAGCAATGAATGGGGGGCAAGTGACACTGAAGCTTTCTTT,CASNEWGASDTEAFF,NA,TRBJ1-1,NA,TRBV27
TGTGCCAGCAGTGTCCGAGTCACCGGGGAGCTGTTTTTT,CASSVRVTGELFF,once,TRBJ2-2,NA,TRBV25-1
TGTGCCAGCAGCTCAACAGGGAGCGCCGGGGAGCTGTTTTTT,CASSSTGSAGELFF,NA,TRBJ2-2,NA,TRBV7-2
TGTGCCAGCCGCACGGGACAGAGCACAGATACGCAGTATTTT,CASRTGQSTDTQYF,once,TRBJ2-3,TRBD1,TRBV2
TGCGCCAGCTCAGAAGGAGCTAGCTCTGGAAACACCATATATTTT,CASSEGASSGNTIYF,NA,TRBJ1-3,NA,TRBV5-1
TGTGCCAGCAGTGTGGCTAGCGGGGGCTCCTACGAGCAGTACTTC,CASSVASGGSYEQYF,NA,TRBJ2-7,TRBD2,TRBV2
TGTGCCAGTACCGTGGGACAGGGTATTGGGAATGAAAAACTGTTTTTT,CASTVGQGIGNEKLFF,NA,TRBJ1-4,TRBD1,TRBV2
TGTGCCAGCAGTGCGAGGCAAGCGAACACTGAAGCTTTCTTT,CASSARQANTEAFF,NA,TRBJ1-1,NA,TRBV2
TGTGCCAGCAGCAGGGGTCCGGGTTCGGATGAGCAGTTCTTC,CASSRGPGSDEQFF,NA,TRBJ2-1,NA,TRBV11-3
TGCGCCAGCAGCTTGGTGGCCAGGGCGAGCACAGATACGCAGTATTTT,CASSLVARASTDTQYF,NA,TRBJ2-3,NA,TRBV5-1
TGTGCCAGCAGCGCCGGGACAGATACCGGGGAGCTGTTTTTT,CASSAGTDTGELFF,NA,TRBJ2-2,TRBD1,TRBV9
TGTGCCTGGAGTGTACCCCCAGGGAAAGGATTGAGGAACACTGAAGCTTTCTTT,CAWSVPPGKGLRNTEAFF,NA,TRBJ1-1,NA,TRBV30
TGTGCCAGCAGTGAATATGGACAGATTAATAATTCACCCCTCCACTTT,CASSEYGQINNSPLHF,NA,TRBJ1-6,NA,TRBV6-1
TGTGCCATCAGTGGGGGAAGGAGGGGAACTGAAAAACTGTTTTTT,CAISGGRRGTEKLFF,NA,TRBJ1-4,NA,TRBV10-3
TGCGCCAGCAGCTTGGGTGGGACAGACTCCTACGAGCAGTACTTC,CASSLGGTDSYEQYF,NA,TRBJ2-7,TRBD1,TRBV5-1
TGTGCCAGCAGTTTAAGGTGGGGGTTGACAGATACGCAGTATTTT,CASSLRWGLTDTQYF,NA,TRBJ2-3,NA,TRBV27
TGTGCCAGCAGTGACTCGAGCAGGGGTACTGAAGCTTTCTTT,CASSDSSRGTEAFF,NA,TRBJ1-1,NA,TRBV6-4
TGTGCCAGCAGCGCCGGGACAGGGGAGAACACCGGGGAGCTGTTTTTT,CASSAGTGENTGELFF,NA,TRBJ2-2,TRBD1,TRBV7-9
TGTGCCAGCAGCAAAGCATGGCAGCGGGGCAATCAGCCCCAGCATTTT,CASSKAWQRGNQPQHF,once,TRBJ1-5,NA,TRBV21-1